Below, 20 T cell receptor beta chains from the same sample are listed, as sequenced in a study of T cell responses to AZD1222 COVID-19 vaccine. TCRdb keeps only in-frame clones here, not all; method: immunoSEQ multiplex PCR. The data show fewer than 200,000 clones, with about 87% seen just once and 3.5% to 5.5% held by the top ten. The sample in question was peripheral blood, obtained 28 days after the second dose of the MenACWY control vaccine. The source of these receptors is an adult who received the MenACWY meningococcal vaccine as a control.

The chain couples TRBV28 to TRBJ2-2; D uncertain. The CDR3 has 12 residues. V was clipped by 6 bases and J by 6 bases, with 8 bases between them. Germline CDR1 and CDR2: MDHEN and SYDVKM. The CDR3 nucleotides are TGTGCCAGCAGCCTGGTCCCCGGGGAGCTGTTTTTT. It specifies CASSLVPGELFF.

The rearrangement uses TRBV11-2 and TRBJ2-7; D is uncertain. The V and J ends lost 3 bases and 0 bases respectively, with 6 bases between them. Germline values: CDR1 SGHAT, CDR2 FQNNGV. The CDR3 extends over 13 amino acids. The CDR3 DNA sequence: TGTGCCAGCAGCTTGCCGGGCTCCTACGAGCAGTACTTC. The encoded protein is CASSLPGSYEQYF.

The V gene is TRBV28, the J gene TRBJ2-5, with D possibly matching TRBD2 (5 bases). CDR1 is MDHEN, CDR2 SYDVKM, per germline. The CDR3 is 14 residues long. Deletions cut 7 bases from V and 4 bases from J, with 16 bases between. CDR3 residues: CASISPAAAETQYF. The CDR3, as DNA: TGTGCCAGCATTTCGCCAGCGGCGGCAGAGACCCAGTACTTC.

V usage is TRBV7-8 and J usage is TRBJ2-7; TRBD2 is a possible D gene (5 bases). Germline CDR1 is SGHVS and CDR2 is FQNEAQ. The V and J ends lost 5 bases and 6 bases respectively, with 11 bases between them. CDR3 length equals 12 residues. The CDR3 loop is CASSLRGPEQYF. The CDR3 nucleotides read TGTGCCAGCAGCCTCCGGGGTCCCGAGCAGTACTTC.

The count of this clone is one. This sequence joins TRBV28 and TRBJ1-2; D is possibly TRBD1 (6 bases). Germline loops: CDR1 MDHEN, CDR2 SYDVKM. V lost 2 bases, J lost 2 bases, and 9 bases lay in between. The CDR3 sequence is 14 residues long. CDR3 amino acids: CASSLGQWNYGYTF. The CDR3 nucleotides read TGTGCCAGCAGTTTAGGACAGTGGAACTATGGCTACACCTTC.

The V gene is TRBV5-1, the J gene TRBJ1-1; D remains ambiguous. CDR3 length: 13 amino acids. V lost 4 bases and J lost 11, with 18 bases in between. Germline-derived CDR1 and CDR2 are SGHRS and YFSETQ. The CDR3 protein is CASSPRDPNVAFF. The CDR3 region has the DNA TGCGCCAGCAGCCCACGAGACCCTAACGTCGCTTTCTTT. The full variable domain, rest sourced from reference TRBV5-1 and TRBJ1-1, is KAGVTQTPRYLIKTRGQQVTLSCSPISGHRSVSWYQQTPGQGLQFLFEYFSETQRNKGNFPGRFSGRQFSNSRSEMNVSTLELGDSALYLCASSPRDPNVAFFGQGTRLTVV.

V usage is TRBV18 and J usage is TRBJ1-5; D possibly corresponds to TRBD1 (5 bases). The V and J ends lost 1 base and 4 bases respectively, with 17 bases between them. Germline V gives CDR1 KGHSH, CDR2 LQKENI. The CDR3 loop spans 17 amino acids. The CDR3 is CASSPQGGDMWNQPQHF. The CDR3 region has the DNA TGTGCCAGCTCACCACAGGGAGGGGATATGTGGAATCAGCCCCAGCATTTT.

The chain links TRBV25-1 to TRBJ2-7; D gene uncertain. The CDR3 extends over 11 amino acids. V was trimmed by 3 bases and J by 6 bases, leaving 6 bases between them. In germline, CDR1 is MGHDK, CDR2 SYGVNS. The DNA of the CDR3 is TGTGCCAGCAGTGAGTCCATCGAGCAGTACTTC. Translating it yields CASSESIEQYF.

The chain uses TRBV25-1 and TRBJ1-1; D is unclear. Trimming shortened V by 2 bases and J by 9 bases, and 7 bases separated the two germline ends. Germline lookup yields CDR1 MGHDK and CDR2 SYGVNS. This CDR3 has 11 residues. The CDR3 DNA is TGTGCCAGCAGTGAAAGGGTGAAAGCTTTCTTT. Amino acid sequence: CASSERVKAFF.

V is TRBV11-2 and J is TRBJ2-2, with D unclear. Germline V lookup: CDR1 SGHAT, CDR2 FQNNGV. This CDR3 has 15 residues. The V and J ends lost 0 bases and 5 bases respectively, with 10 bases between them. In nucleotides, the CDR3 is TGTGCCAGCAGCTTAGATCTAGTAAGGACCGGGGAGCTGTTTTTT. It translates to CASSLDLVRTGELFF.

CDR3 amino acids: CASRPTDRVGSPLHF. Written as DNA, the CDR3 is TGTGCCAGCAGGCCCACGGACAGGGTGGGTTCACCCCTCCACTTT. The chain has TRBV27 and TRBJ1-6; 8 bases line up with TRBD1. The V gene end was trimmed by 6 bases and the J gene end by 9 bases; junction bases not matched to a gene: 10. The CDR3 is made up of 15 amino acids. Germline V CDR1 and CDR2: MNHEY, SMNVEV (reference sequence).

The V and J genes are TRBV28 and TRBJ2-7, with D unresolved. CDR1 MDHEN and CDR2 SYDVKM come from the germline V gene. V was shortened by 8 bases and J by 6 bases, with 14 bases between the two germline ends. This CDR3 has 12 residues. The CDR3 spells CASHTADFEQYF. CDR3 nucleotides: TGTGCCAGCCATACGGCCGACTTCGAGCAGTACTTC.

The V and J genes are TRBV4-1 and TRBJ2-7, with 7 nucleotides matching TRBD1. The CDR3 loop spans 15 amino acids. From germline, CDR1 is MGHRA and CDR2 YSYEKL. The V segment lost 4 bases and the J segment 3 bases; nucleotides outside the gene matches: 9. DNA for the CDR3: TGCGCCAGCAGCCCCGGTAGGGGGCTCCGCTACGAGCAGTACTTC. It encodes CASSPGRGLRYEQYF.

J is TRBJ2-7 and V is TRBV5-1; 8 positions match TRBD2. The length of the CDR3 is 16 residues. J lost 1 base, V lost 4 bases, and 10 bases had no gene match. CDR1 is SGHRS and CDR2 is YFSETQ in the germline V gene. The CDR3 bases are TGCGCCAGCAGCCCTCGGGACCGACTAGCGTCCTACGAGCAGTACTTC. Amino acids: CASSPRDRLASYEQYF.

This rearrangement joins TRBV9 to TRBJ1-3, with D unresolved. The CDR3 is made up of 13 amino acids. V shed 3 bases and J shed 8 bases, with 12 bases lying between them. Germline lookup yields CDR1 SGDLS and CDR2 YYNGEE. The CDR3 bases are TGTGCCAGCAGCGGGTCCTTCGTGGACACCATATATTTT. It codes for CASSGSFVDTIYF.

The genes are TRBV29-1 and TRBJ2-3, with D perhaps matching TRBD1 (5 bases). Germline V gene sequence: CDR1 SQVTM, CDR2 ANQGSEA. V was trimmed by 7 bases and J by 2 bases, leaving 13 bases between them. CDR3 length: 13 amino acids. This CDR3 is CSAAAGNTDTQYF. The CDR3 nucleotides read TGCAGCGCTGCGGCAGGGAACACAGATACGCAGTATTTT.

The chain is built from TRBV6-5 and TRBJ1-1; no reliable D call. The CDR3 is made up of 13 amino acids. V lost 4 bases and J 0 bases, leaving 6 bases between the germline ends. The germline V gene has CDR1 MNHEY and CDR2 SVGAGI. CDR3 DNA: TGTGCCAGCAGTTCCTTGCTGAACACTGAAGCTTTCTTT. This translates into CASSSLLNTEAFF.

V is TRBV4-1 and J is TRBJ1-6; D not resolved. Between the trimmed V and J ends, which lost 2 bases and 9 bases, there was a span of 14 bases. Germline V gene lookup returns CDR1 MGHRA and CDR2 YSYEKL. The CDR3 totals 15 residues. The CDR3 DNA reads TGCGCCAGCAGCCAAAGGGTCAATGAGGGTTCACCCCTCCACTTT. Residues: CASSQRVNEGSPLHF.

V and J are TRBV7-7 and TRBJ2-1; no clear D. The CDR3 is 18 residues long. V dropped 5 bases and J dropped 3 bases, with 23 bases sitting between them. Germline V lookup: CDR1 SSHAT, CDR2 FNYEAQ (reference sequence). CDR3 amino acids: CASSPIGVNHLLYNEQFF. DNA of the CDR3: TGTGCCAGCAGCCCTATTGGGGTGAACCACCTTCTCTACAATGAGCAGTTCTTC.

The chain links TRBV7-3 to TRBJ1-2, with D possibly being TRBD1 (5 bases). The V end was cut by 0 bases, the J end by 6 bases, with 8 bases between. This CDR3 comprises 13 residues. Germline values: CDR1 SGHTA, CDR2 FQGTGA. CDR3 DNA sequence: TGTGCCAGCAGCTTAACGGGGGTCGATGGCTACACCTTC. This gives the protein CASSLTGVDGYTF.